Listed here is a single T cell receptor beta chain. The antigen it binds to is not known. The record has no base qualities; no much larger clone is one base away. The entry originates in a study of blood T cell repertoires in COVID-19 (TCRdb year 2020). As for the study more broadly: The collaborator samples originated in the United States, Italy and Spain and spanned the acute and convalescent phases of COVID-19. The material from the prospective study consisted of cDNA or gDNA derived from T cells, B-cell-depleted T cells, or PBMCs. Deeply sampled blood TCRbeta repertoires from subjects exposed to, actively infected with, or recovered from COVID-19 were included in the dataset. A freely available public database, intended as a resource for researchers studying the immune response to SARS-CoV-2, is where the repertoires were released. Samples were obtained from the ongoing ImmuneRACE study (first 160 participants) and from about 1,300 subjects provided by 6 global collaborators. Nearly every sample came with metadata listing a de-identified subject ID, COVID-19 status, age in years and sex. Where HLA class I and class II types were available, the types were taken from metadata supplied by the sample provider, not from assay-based typing. General conclusions and limits of the study: Clinical and demographic metadata were provided uncurated, with the amount varying by source and participant.

Enrolling through a virtual design, the prospective study's participants ranged in age from roughly 18 to 89 years and lived across around 25 United States geographic areas. In the prospective study, cohorts were assigned on the basis of participant-reported clinical history obtained from a screening survey and a study questionnaire. Recovered participants in ImmuneRACE Cohort 3 were defined as having two consecutive negative NP/OP PCR tests, clearance from a healthcare professional, or resolution of symptoms. Each participant in the prospective study had whole blood, serum and a nasopharyngeal or oropharyngeal swab collected by mobile phlebotomists. Participants in the prospective study had the option to provide additional blood draws and questionnaires over an approximately 2-month period. Before DNA extraction, prospective study blood samples were shipped either frozen or at room temperature.

TCRbeta CDR3 regions were amplified from genomic DNA using the immunoSEQ Assay, a bias-controlled multiplex PCR. As for how the authors treated the data: Within the assay, amplification of reference gene primers was used to estimate how many nucleated cells each sample contained. To quantify the absolute abundance of each unique TCRbeta CDR3 rearrangement, sequence reads were collapsed and filtered. Productive Simpson clonality was computed per sample as the square root of Simpson's diversity index over productive rearrangements. The immuneACCESS repertoire file appears here via TCRdb, limited to in-frame rearrangements. These files lack a portion of the clones; in checked studies, under half of the deficit traces to unresolved V genes, and the cause of the others is not known. Clone size and V and J calls were adopted from that table, with D and trimming inferred from the DNA. The sample data list about 140,000 clones, and approximately 79% of these were observed just once. About 3.2% of the sample belongs to the ten largest clones.

Clipping removes 0 bases from V and 3 bases from J, with 10 as the unmatched junction base count. The CDR3 goes from the cysteine to the phenylalanine over 18 residues. The sequence is cut down to CDR3 DNA, 54 bases in frame from base 1. The germline V gene (reference sequence) supplies CDR1 LGHDT and CDR2 YNNKEL. The sample was PBMCs or T cells enriched from blood (not recorded which). This receptor was identified in a woman aged 50 to 60 who had recovered from COVID-19. The V gene is TRBV3-1 (or the pseudogene TRBV3-2) and the J gene is TRBJ2-7; 11 nucleotides in the junction match TRBD2. Here is the DNA: TGTGCCAGCAGCCAAGATGAGTATAGCGGGGGGGCCGTCTACGAGCAGTACTTC. This codes for CASSQDEYSGGAVYEQYF.